A selection of T cell receptor beta chains follows, all from one sample in a study of shared clonotypes between healthy human individuals. The method was immunoSEQ multiplex PCR; TCRdb's version includes in-frame clones alone and lacks a portion of them. Seen here are about 1,500,000 clones, more than 95% observed once, and the top ten hold 1% to 1.5%. Sequencing was performed on naive CD4+ T cells sorted from blood. Source of these receptors: a man in his thirties or forties in good health. The CDR3 runs from the conserved cysteine through the conserved F or W. A D gene is named only where the DNA matches it firmly. Only some rows state a clone size, as once, few, many or a class for expanded clones.

D gene	J gene	V gene	clone size	CDR3 DNA	CDR3 protein
-	TRBJ1-2	TRBV7-9	-	TGTGCCGCCGGGGGCTACACCTTC	CAAGGYTF
TRBD2	TRBJ2-3	TRBV15	-	TGTGCCACCAGCAGCGATAGACCGGGACTAGTAAGATTCACAGATACGCAGTATTTT	CATSSDRPGLVRFTDTQYF
-	TRBJ2-2	TRBV4-3	-	TGCGCCAGCAGCCAAGATATCCGGCGAACGAACACCGGGGAGCTGTTTTTT	CASSQDIRRTNTGELFF
TRBD2	TRBJ2-1	TRBV5-1	-	TGCGCCAGCAGCGACCCGGGCGGGAGCTCCTACAATGAGCAGTTCTTC	CASSDPGGSSYNEQFF
-	TRBJ2-7	TRBV28	-	TGTGCCAGCAGTTTACGACTCGAAGAGCAGTACTTC	CASSLRLEEQYF
TRBD2	TRBJ2-7	TRBV11-3	-	TGTGCCAGCAGCCAGGGGGCTAGCGGGAGACACGAGCAGTACTTC	CASSQGASGRHEQYF
-	TRBJ2-5	TRBV7-8	-	TGTGCCAGCAGCAGTCGGGAGTCCCAAGAGACCCAGTACTTC	CASSSRESQETQYF
TRBD1	TRBJ1-2	TRBV7-8	-	TGTGCCAGCAGCTTAGCGCCCACGGACAGGGGAAGCGGCTACACCTTC	CASSLAPTDRGSGYTF
TRBD1	TRBJ2-1	TRBV29-1	-	TGCAGCGTCTCCTTCGGGGCAGGGGGCGGCTTCTTC	CSVSFGAGGGFF
-	TRBJ2-5	TRBV7-3	once	TGTGCCAGCAGCAGAGGCGCACAAGAGACCCAGTACTTC	CASSRGAQETQYF
-	TRBJ2-6	TRBV11-2	-	TGTGCCAGCAGCTTAGGACTCTCTGGGGCCAACGTCCTGACTTTC	CASSLGLSGANVLTF
TRBD1	TRBJ2-7	TRBV5-1	once	TGCGCCAGCAGCACCGGACAGGGGGCCTACGAGCAGTACTTC	CASSTGQGAYEQYF
-	TRBJ2-3	TRBV5-1	-	TGCGCCAGCAGCTCAATCCAGTCCCTAGCCGCAGATACGCAGTATTTT	CASSSIQSLAADTQYF
TRBD1	TRBJ2-3	TRBV6-4	once	TGTGCCAGCACCGTCGGGGACAGCAAAGATACGCAGTATTTT	CASTVGDSKDTQYF
TRBD2	TRBJ2-1	TRBV5-1	-	TGCGCCAGCAGCTTGCCCGGGACTAGCGGTGGGAATGAGCAGTTCTTC	CASSLPGTSGGNEQFF
TRBD1	TRBJ1-1	TRBV4-1	-	TGCGCCAGCAGCGCCCAGGGGGGGATGAGGGCTGAAGCTTTCTTT	CASSAQGGMRAEAFF
-	TRBJ2-5	TRBV6-1	-	TGTGCCAGCAGTGAAGGGGCGATCGGGCTCGGAGCCCAGTACTTC	CASSEGAIGLGAQYF
-	TRBJ2-2	TRBV2	-	TGTGCCAGCAGTGAAAGGGCTAGCGCGAACACCGGGGAGCTGTTTTTT	CASSERASANTGELFF
TRBD2	TRBJ2-1	TRBV9	-	TGTGCCAGCAGCCCCCAGACTAGCGGCTCCTACAATGAGCAGTTCTTC	CASSPQTSGSYNEQFF
TRBD2	TRBJ2-1	TRBV6-5	-	TGTGCCAGCAGTTACCGGAGCGGGAGAATCGGGAATGAGCAGTTCTTC	CASSYRSGRIGNEQFF
-	TRBJ2-7	TRBV7-7	-	TGTGCTAGCTCCCGGGACTTGCTGTCCTACGAGCAGTACTTC	CASSRDLLSYEQYF
TRBD2	TRBJ2-7	TRBV5-6	once	TGTGCCAGCAGCCCGACCCCTAGCGGGAGGACCAGCTCCTACGAGCAGTACTTC	CASSPTPSGRTSSYEQYF
-	TRBJ2-6	TRBV7-6	-	TGTGCCAGCAGCTCCACAGGGGGGGACCTCTCTGGGGCCAACGTCCTGACTTTC	CASSSTGGDLSGANVLTF
-	TRBJ1-5	TRBV19	-	TGTGCCAGTAGATCCGAGACGGCTAGCAATCAGCCCCAGCATTTT	CASRSETASNQPQHF
-	TRBJ1-2	TRBV12-2	-	TGTGCAAGTCTCCTCGAAGGGACAGACGAACTCGATCTCTATGGCTACACCTTC	CASLLEGTDELDLYGYTF
TRBD1	TRBJ2-7	TRBV5-4	-	TGTGCCAGCAGCCCGGGACAGACCTACGAGCAGTACTTC	CASSPGQTYEQYF
-	TRBJ1-1	TRBV11-2	-	TGTGCCAGCAGCTTAGGCACCTACAGGGACACTGAAGCTTTCTTT	CASSLGTYRDTEAFF
-	TRBJ2-7	TRBV5-1	few	TGCGCCAGCAGCTTGGTTGGGGGGGCAATAGACTACGAGCAGTACTTC	CASSLVGGAIDYEQYF
-	TRBJ2-1	TRBV4-3	-	TGCGCCAGCAGCCAATTCGTTTATGAGGGAGAATATAATGAGCAGTTCTTC	CASSQFVYEGEYNEQFF
TRBD2	TRBJ2-1	TRBV9	-	TGTGCCAGCAGCGTAGAAGGCAGGCGGGGGTACAATGAGCAGTTCTTC	CASSVEGRRGYNEQFF
-	TRBJ1-1	TRBV14	-	TGTGCCAGCAGCCAAATTAGGGGAGCGGGGGTGGCTTTCTTT	CASSQIRGAGVAFF
TRBD2	TRBJ2-1	TRBV7-8	-	TGTGCCAGCAGCTTGGGGCTAGCGGCCTACAATGAGCAGTTCTTC	CASSLGLAAYNEQFF
TRBD2	TRBJ2-1	TRBV7-2	-	TGTGCCAGCAGCTTAGCGGATAGCGGGAGCTTCGGGGACTACAATGAGCAGTTCTTC	CASSLADSGSFGDYNEQFF
-	TRBJ1-1	TRBV29-1	-	TGCAGCGTTGCTCCGGCCAGAAACACTGAAGCTTTCTTT	CSVAPARNTEAFF
-	TRBJ2-7	TRBV25-1	-	TGTGCCAGCAGTGATTCCTATGGGCAGTACTTC	CASSDSYGQYF
TRBD1	TRBJ2-1	TRBV5-1	-	TGCGCCAGCAGCCGGGACAGGGTCCATGAGCAGTTCTTC	CASSRDRVHEQFF
-	TRBJ2-7	TRBV5-1	-	TGCGCCAGCAGCTTGGGGTCTCGACTGGGCGAGCAGTACTTC	CASSLGSRLGEQYF
-	TRBJ1-2	TRBV4-1	once	TGCGCCAGCAGCCCCCGCGGGGGCTTCGATGGCTACACCTTC	CASSPRGGFDGYTF
-	TRBJ2-1	TRBV11-3	-	TGTGCCAGCAGCTCGAAGGCCGGGACCCCGGAGTTCTTC	CASSSKAGTPEFF
TRBD1	TRBJ2-5	TRBV14	-	TGTGCCAGCAGCCTATCCCTCAGGGGGAGACAAGAGACCCAGTACTTC	CASSLSLRGRQETQYF
TRBD1	TRBJ2-2	TRBV27	once	TGTGCCAGCAGTGCCAAACCGGGACAGGGAAAGACCGGGGAGCTGTTTTTT	CASSAKPGQGKTGELFF
-	TRBJ2-3	TRBV5-4	-	TGTGCCAGCAGCTTGCCCAGGGCAGCCCCAGATACGCAGTATTTT	CASSLPRAAPDTQYF
TRBD2	TRBJ2-1	TRBV5-1	-	TGCGCCAGCAGCCCCGGACTAGCGGGAGCCCATGAGCAGTTCTTC	CASSPGLAGAHEQFF
-	TRBJ1-1	TRBV4-1	-	TGCGCCAGCAGCCAAGCTCCCCCACCCGACAGGTTTGAAGCTTTCTTT	CASSQAPPPDRFEAFF
-	TRBJ2-1	TRBV4-3	-	TGCGCCAGCAGCCAAGATTGGACAACGGGCTACAATGAGCAGTTCTTC	CASSQDWTTGYNEQFF
TRBD2	TRBJ2-5	TRBV5-1	-	TGCGCCAGCAGCTCGGGACTAGCGCCCCAAGAGACCCAGTACTTC	CASSSGLAPQETQYF
-	TRBJ1-2	TRBV18	-	TGTGCCAGCTCACCACAAGAGGCCTATGGCTACACCTTC	CASSPQEAYGYTF
TRBD1	TRBJ2-2	TRBV15	-	TGTGCCACCAGCAAGGGGGCGGACAGTTGGACCGGGGAGCTGTTTTTT	CATSKGADSWTGELFF
-	TRBJ2-7	TRBV5-1	-	TGCGCCAGCAGCCCTACCTCCGGGAGCACCACCTACGAGCAGTACTTC	CASSPTSGSTTYEQYF
-	TRBJ2-7	TRBV19	-	TGTGCCAGTACTGGGGTGGGGATTGAGTCCTACGAGCAGTACTTC	CASTGVGIESYEQYF
TRBD1	TRBJ1-3	TRBV30	few	TGTGCCTGGAGTGGAGGGGGCGTCAGCTCTGGAAACACCATATATTTT	CAWSGGGVSSGNTIYF
-	TRBJ1-1	TRBV7-2	-	TGTGCCAGCAGCCTGCCGGGAACTCTGAACACTGAAGCTTTCTTT	CASSLPGTLNTEAFF
TRBD1	TRBJ2-4	TRBV6-5	-	TGTGCCAGCAGACCTAAAACAGGGGGCCTGGACATTCAGTACTTC	CASRPKTGGLDIQYF
-	TRBJ2-5	TRBV11-2	-	TGTGCCAGCAGCTTAGTTACCGTGGAGGCCCAGTACTTC	CASSLVTVEAQYF
TRBD2	TRBJ2-3	TRBV4-3	-	TGCGCCAGCAGCCAAGAGATGGGACTAAGCACAGATACGCAGTATTTT	CASSQEMGLSTDTQYF
-	TRBJ1-5	TRBV10-2	once	TGCGCCAGCAGTACCCTTTGGGAGAGCAATCAGCCCCAGCATTTT	CASSTLWESNQPQHF
TRBD2	TRBJ2-5	TRBV7-9	-	TGTGCCGGTTGGGAGCGGGATGCGGAGACCCAGTACTTC	CAGWERDAETQYF
-	TRBJ2-5	TRBV5-1	-	TGCGCCAGCAGCTTGCAGGGGGGCCAAGAGACCCAGTACTTC	CASSLQGGQETQYF
-	TRBJ2-3	TRBV7-8	-	TGTGCCAGCAGCTTAGCATGGACTACCATCACAGATACGCAGTATTTT	CASSLAWTTITDTQYF
TRBD1	TRBJ2-1	TRBV19	-	TGTGCCAGTAGTATAAGGCTCTGGACAGGGCAGTTCTTC	CASSIRLWTGQFF